One sample yielded the 14 T cell receptor beta chains listed below, sequenced in a study of beta chain features in type 1 diabetes. Reverse transcribing all isolated RNA meant expressed TCRB transcripts were sequenced. Measured with immunoSEQ multiplex PCR; TCRdb has only the in-frame clones, and not every one. The table lists some 300,000 clones, 7% to 9% of them singletons, with more than 0.8% in the top ten. The sequenced sample consisted of central memory CD4+ T cells from blood. The receptors stem from a woman aged 18-29 years in good health.

J is TRBJ2-5 and V is TRBV21-1. TRBV21-1 is described as a pseudogene. The CDR3 is 12 amino acids. CDR3 DNA: TGTGCCAGCAGCAGATCCCAAGAGACCCAGTACTTC. The encoded protein is CASSRSQETQYF.

The chain uses TRBV2 and TRBJ2-3; D perhaps matches TRBD2 (5 bases). The V end lost 7 bases, the J end lost 7 bases, and 9 bases lay between the germline ends. The CDR3 is made up of 11 amino acids. CDR1 and CDR2 from the germline V gene are SNHLY and FYNNEI. The CDR3 is CASIGDYTQYF. The CDR3 coding sequence is TGTGCCAGCATCGGGGATTATACGCAGTATTTT.

This sequence joins TRBV2 and TRBJ1-4; D is unresolved. Trimming shortened V by 4 bases and J by 0 bases, and 9 bases separated the two germline ends. CDR3 length: 15 amino acids. From germline, CDR1 is SNHLY and CDR2 FYNNEI. CDR3 in amino acids: CASSVHKTTNEKLFF. Written as DNA, the CDR3 is TGTGCCAGCAGTGTGCACAAGACAACTAATGAAAAACTGTTTTTT.

There are a few counts of this clone. The chain links TRBV30 to TRBJ2-3; D unresolved. Trimming removed 6 bases from V and 0 bases from J, with 16 bases in between. Germline loops: CDR1 GTSNPN, CDR2 SVGIG (reference sequence). The CDR3 is 15 residues long. The CDR3 loop is CACTYPSRSTDTQYF. The CDR3 region has the DNA TGTGCCTGCACTTACCCATCTCGGAGCACAGATACGCAGTATTTT.

The chain carries TRBV25-1 and TRBJ1-3, with unresolved D. V gave up 1 base and J gave up 4 bases, with 11 bases separating them. Germline V gives CDR1 MGHDK, CDR2 SYGVNS. The CDR3 consists of 15 residues. The DNA for the CDR3 is TGTGCCAGCAGTGAATTTGGGATATCCGGAAACACCATATATTTT. This translates into CASSEFGISGNTIYF.

This clone was picked up a small number of times. The V gene is TRBV2, the J gene TRBJ2-1, with D perhaps matching TRBD1 (6 bases). Germline CDR1 and CDR2: SNHLY and FYNNEI. The CDR3 length is 13 residues. Trimming cost V 7 bases and J 0 bases, with 7 bases left between them. CDR3: CASTQGSYNEQFF. The CDR3 nucleotides are TGTGCCAGCACACAGGGCTCCTACAATGAGCAGTTCTTC.

This clone was counted a few times. The J gene is TRBJ1-1, the V gene TRBV7-2; no reliable D call. The CDR3 sequence is 12 residues long. Germline-derived CDR1 and CDR2 are SGHTA and FQGNSA. The V end lost 4 bases, the J end lost 3 bases, and 6 bases lay between the germline ends. The CDR3 DNA reads TGTGCCAGCAGCTACGAGTACACTGAAGCTTTCTTT. As protein: CASSYEYTEAFF.

Comments on this clone: This CDR3 is also generated by other DNA sequences in the sample. The rearrangement uses TRBV5-1 and TRBJ2-1; the D is unclear. The V and J ends lost 0 bases and 6 bases respectively, with 4 bases between them. This CDR3 is 12 amino acids long. CDR1 SGHRS and CDR2 YFSETQ come from the germline V gene. CDR3 protein: CASSLVLNEQFF. The CDR3 DNA follows: TGCGCCAGCAGCTTGGTCCTCAATGAGCAGTTCTTC.

The chain recombines TRBV5-1 with TRBJ1-2; possibly TRBD1 for D (5 bases). From germline, CDR1 is SGHRS and CDR2 YFSETQ. The CDR3 is made up of 14 amino acids. The V end lost 4 bases, the J end lost 0 bases, and 10 bases lay between the germline ends. The CDR3 spells CASSVDIPNYGYTF. CDR3 DNA: TGCGCCAGCAGCGTGGACATTCCTAACTATGGCTACACCTTC.

Only a few counts were recorded for this clone. The chain joins TRBV6-4 to TRBJ2-7; TRBD1 is a possible D gene (5 bases). V was trimmed by 2 bases and J by 3 bases, leaving 11 bases between them. There are 14 residues in the CDR3. Germline values: CDR1 MRHNA, CDR2 SNTAGT. CDR3: CASSDRGGCYEQYF. CDR3 DNA: TGTGCCAGCAGTGACAGGGGTGGATGCTACGAGCAGTACTTC.

The rearrangement joins TRBV18 to TRBJ2-7; the match to TRBD1 covers 9 bases. In germline, CDR1 is KGHSH, CDR2 LQKENI. Unmatched junction bases numbered 8, after V lost 3 bases and J lost 2 bases. This CDR3 contains 16 residues. The CDR3 is CASSPNRGLITYEQYF. The CDR3 DNA reads as TGTGCCAGCTCACCGAACAGGGGGCTAATCACCTACGAGCAGTACTTC. The variable domain in full, with the rest retrieved from reference TRBV18 and TRBJ2-7, is NAGVMQNPRHLVRRRGQEARLRCSPMKGHSHVYWYRQLPEEGLKFMVYLQKENIIDESGMPKERFSAEFPKEGPSILRIQQVVRGDSAAYFCASSPNRGLITYEQYFGPGTRLTVT.

This clone was detected only a few times. V usage is TRBV29-1 and J usage is TRBJ1-1; 7 bases are a match to TRBD1. Germline assignment: CDR1 SQVTM and CDR2 ANQGSEA. V shed 7 bases, J shed 3 bases, and the junction held 11 bases outside the gene matches. There are 14 residues in the CDR3. The CDR3 sequence is CSAVWTGLDTEAFF. The CDR3 DNA follows: TGCAGCGCTGTCTGGACAGGTTTGGACACTGAAGCTTTCTTT.

The J gene is TRBJ2-5, the V gene TRBV4-3; 8 bases agree with TRBD2. The CDR3 runs to 18 residues. Trimming at V came to 1 base and at J to 3 bases, leaving 13 bases not matched to a gene. Per germline, CDR1 LGHNA and CDR2 YSLEER. The CDR3 loop reads CASSQAGAGGAREETQYF. CDR3 in DNA: TGCGCCAGCAGCCAAGCTGGGGCCGGGGGGGCGCGAGAAGAGACCCAGTACTTC.

This clone was recorded a few times. The V call is TRBV13, the J call TRBJ2-7; 9 bases are shared with TRBD1. Looked up from germline, CDR1 is PRHDT and CDR2 is FYEKMQ (reference sequence). The CDR3 is 14 amino acids. The ends lost 5 bases at V and 3 bases at J; junction bases unmatched: 5. CDR3 residues: CASSPRDRVYEQYF. In nucleotides, the CDR3 is TGTGCCAGCAGCCCCCGGGACAGGGTCTACGAGCAGTACTTC.